This entry describes one T cell receptor beta chain. This sample was included in a study of T cell changes during pregnancy in multiple sclerosis. This CDR3 region has 13 residues. Germline CDR1 reads SGHVS; CDR2 reads FQNEAQ. The V and J ends lost 5 bases and 7 bases respectively, with 12 bases between them. Sequencing was performed with immunoSEQ multiplex PCR; in TCRdb, only in-frame clones are kept and a portion is missing. In the table there are 60,000 or so clones, 80% to 90% of which are singletons. The gene calls are TRBV7-8 and TRBJ1-3; no clear D gene. The sequenced sample was peripheral blood from another person, used as feeder cells. The sequence was collected from a human donor whose cells served as feeder cells for cultures in a pregnancy study. Here the CDR3 reads CASSQSLKNTIYF. The CDR3 DNA is TGTGCCAGCAGCCAATCCCTTAAGAACACCATATATTTT.